Listed here are 27 T cell receptor beta chains from one sample, sequenced in a study of CXCR3-negative and CXCR3-positive naive CD8 T cells. It was by 5' RACE with UMI labels that the TRB cDNA libraries were prepared. TCRdb reanalyzed the 5' RACE reads and collapses them to one entry per CDR3 protein, without DNA. Its clone listing holds about 40,000 distinct CDR3 sequences. Sequences were obtained from memory CD8+ T cells from blood. The receptors were gathered from a human donor in good health. Some clones in this sample may be carry-over from other donors' samples.

The genes are TRBV4-1 and TRBJ1-2. There are 14 residues in the CDR3. Looked up from germline, CDR1 is MGHRA and CDR2 is YSYEKL. CDR3 amino acids: CASSLGWAFYGYTF.

The chain joins TRBV29-1 to TRBJ2-5; TCRdb proposes TRBD1, but this gene call is untestable without DNA. The CDR3 is made up of 12 amino acids. Germline V gene sequence: CDR1 SQVTM, CDR2 ANQGSEA. CDR3 loop: CSARGDSGTQYF.

The V call is TRBV7-2, the J call TRBJ2-5; TCRdb names TRBD1, which stays unverified in the absence of DNA. Germline-derived CDR1 and CDR2 are SGHTA and FQGNSA. The CDR3 totals 14 residues. The CDR3: CASSPAPYQETQYF. Combining the CDR3 with reference TRBV7-2 and TRBJ2-5 gives the whole variable domain GAGVSQSPSNKVTEKGKDVELRCDPISGHTALYWYRQSLGQGLEFLIYFQGNSAPDKSGLPSDRFSAERTGGSVSTLTIQRTQQEDSAVYLCASSPAPYQETQYFGPGTRLLVL.

This chain links TRBV29-1 with TRBJ2-3; TCRdb's assignment of TRBD1 cannot be checked, as there is no DNA. Germline CDR1 SQVTM, CDR2 ANQGSEA. The CDR3 has 12 amino acids. The chain's CDR3 is CSARDNTDTQYF.

Its frequency marks this clonotype as medium-sized. V and J are TRBV29-1 and TRBJ2-1; the TRBD1 assignment by TCRdb is unverifiable without DNA. Germline CDR1 SQVTM, CDR2 ANQGSEA. This CDR3 spans 12 amino acids. CDR3: CSVEVQGNEQFF.

This chain links TRBV29-1 with TRBJ2-1; TCRdb calls TRBD1, which cannot be checked without DNA. The CDR3 covers 14 residues. Looked up from germline, CDR1 is SQVTM and CDR2 is ANQGSEA. CDR3 residues: CSVDLASPRGEQFF.

The CDR3 here is CASSSQAGGPHEQYF. This chain uses TRBV6-2 or TRBV6-3 with TRBJ2-7. There are 15 residues in the CDR3. CDR1 and CDR2 from the germline V gene are MNHEY and SVGEGT.

The chain has TRBV20-1 and TRBJ1-5; TCRdb designates TRBD1, a call that cannot be tested without DNA. The CDR3 is made up of 16 amino acids. The germline gives CDR1 DFQATT, CDR2 SNEGSKA (reference sequence). This chain's CDR3 is CSARPSPRTGVQPQHF.

J is TRBJ1-1 and V is TRBV7-8; TCRdb proposes TRBD1, but this gene call is untestable without DNA. The CDR3 is made up of 14 amino acids. The germline CDR1 and CDR2 sequences are SGHVS and FQNEAQ. The CDR3: CASSLGGAWTEAFF.

The V and J genes are TRBV29-1 and TRBJ1-1. CDR3 length: 13 residues. CDR1 SQVTM and CDR2 ANQGSEA come from the germline V gene. The chain's CDR3 is CSVVEGMNTEAFF.

This chain links TRBV4-3 with TRBJ1-1. The CDR3 totals 13 residues. The germline gives CDR1 LGHNA, CDR2 YSLEER. CDR3 residues: CASSQGGVTEAFF.

The chain employs TRBV5-1 and TRBJ1-2. The germline V gene encodes CDR1 SGHRS and CDR2 YFSETQ. The CDR3 runs 14 residues. CDR3 in amino acids: CASSLEADYYGYTF.

V gene TRBV7-9 combines with J gene TRBJ2-3; TCRdb designates TRBD1, a call that cannot be tested without DNA. CDR1 is SEHNR, CDR2 FQNEAQ, per germline (reference sequence). The CDR3 is 15 amino acids. The CDR3 spells CASSQRDRGTDTQYF.

The V call is TRBV29-1, the J call TRBJ1-2; lacking DNA, the TRBD1 call made by TCRdb goes unchecked. The CDR3 extends over 13 amino acids. Germline-derived CDR1 and CDR2 are SQVTM and ANQGSEA. The CDR3 reads CSVRPGQGGGYTF. Drawing the rest from reference TRBV29-1 and TRBJ1-2, the complete variable domain is SAVISQKPSRDICQRGTSLTIQCQVDSQVTMMFWYRQQPGQSLTLIATANQGSEATYESGFVIDKFPISRPNLTFSTLTVSNMSPEDSSIYLCSVRPGQGGGYTFGSGTRLTVV.

The gene calls are TRBV7-9 and TRBJ2-2; the TCRdb call, TRBD2, lacks DNA for checking. Germline assignment: CDR1 SEHNR and CDR2 FQNEAQ (reference sequence). CDR3 size: 17 residues. CDR3 sequence reads: CASSSGTAEIFGWELFF.

The chain combines TRBV10-3 with TRBJ2-7; TCRdb picks TRBD1, but there is no DNA to check that call. The CDR3 contains 16 residues. Germline CDR1 is ENHRY and CDR2 is SYGVKD. CDR3 region: CAISESIRTVTYEQYF.

The chain links TRBV29-1 to TRBJ1-1; TCRdb's D call of TRBD1 is untestable without DNA. Germline-derived CDR1 and CDR2 are SQVTM and ANQGSEA. This CDR3 spans 13 amino acids. The CDR3 loop is CSVEGPGNTEAFF.

The chain is built from TRBV7-9 and TRBJ2-1; checking the TCRdb D call of TRBD2 is not possible without DNA. Germline V gives CDR1 SEHNR, CDR2 FQNEAQ (reference sequence). CDR3 length: 18 residues. The CDR3 protein is CASSRSRTSGGAVGEQFF. Full variable domain (missing parts from reference TRBV7-9 and TRBJ2-1): DTGVSQNPRHKITKRGQNVTFRCDPISEHNRLYWYRQTLGQGPEFLTYFQNEAQLEKSRLLSDRFSAERPKGSFSTLEIQRTEQGDSAMYLCASSRSRTSGGAVGEQFFGPGTRLTVL.

The chain joins TRBV7-9 to TRBJ2-5; absent DNA, TCRdb's TRBD1 call cannot be checked. The germline CDR1 and CDR2 sequences are SEHNR and FQNEAQ (reference sequence). The CDR3 contains 18 residues. CDR3 amino acids: CASSLLSAGTGGWETQYF.

The V and J genes are TRBV28 and TRBJ2-1; with no DNA, the TCRdb D assignment of TRBD1 cannot be verified. Germline V lookup: CDR1 MDHEN, CDR2 SYDVKM. The CDR3 extends over 14 amino acids. CDR3 protein: CASNEGGPYNEQFF.

This chain uses TRBV4-3 with TRBJ2-2; TCRdb designates TRBD1, a call that cannot be tested without DNA. The germline CDR1 and CDR2 sequences are LGHNA and YSLEER. CDR3 length equals 17 residues. CDR3 sequence: CASSQDGTQYNTGELFF.

The chain carries TRBV29-1 and TRBJ2-1; no DNA is available, so the TRBD1 call from TCRdb remains unchecked. The CDR3 is 15 residues long. The V gene's germline CDR1 is SQVTM and CDR2 ANQGSEA. Here the CDR3 reads CSVEQGQGPNIGQFF.

The chain links TRBV12-3 or TRBV12-4 to TRBJ2-2; TCRdb's D call, TRBD2, is unchecked because there is no DNA. CDR3 length equals 17 residues. The chain's CDR3 is CASSFPPGSYTAGELFF.

The chain has TRBV29-1 and TRBJ1-1. Germline assignment: CDR1 SQVTM and CDR2 ANQGSEA. The CDR3 consists of 11 residues. The CDR3 region is CSVLRNTEAFF.

The chain uses TRBV7-9 and TRBJ2-5. Germline V gives CDR1 SEHNR, CDR2 FQNEAQ (reference sequence). This CDR3 is 15 amino acids long. CDR3 residues: CASSLVAGNQETQYF.

V is TRBV10-3 and J is TRBJ1-4. The germline V gene encodes CDR1 ENHRY and CDR2 SYGVKD. The CDR3 is 17 amino acids. CDR3 in amino acids: CAISDEGHRGFNEKLFF.

This rearrangement joins TRBV20-1 to TRBJ2-5. The CDR3 is 13 amino acids. The germline CDR1 and CDR2 sequences are DFQATT and SNEGSKA (reference sequence). The CDR3 sequence: CSARGFSQETQYF.